This T cell receptor (beta chain) is from a study of shared clonotypes between healthy human individuals. CDR3 length: 18 amino acids. Trimming pared 0 bases from V and 3 bases from J, leaving 21 bases between. Germline V gives CDR1 MGHRA, CDR2 YSYEKL. TCRdb's table, derived via immunoSEQ multiplex PCR, lists solely in-frame clones and lacks some. The sample holds fewer than 700,000 clones, 85% to 95% seen once. CD45RO negativity and positive selection for CCR7 defined naive CD8 cells, a population that excluded terminally differentiated effector memory CD45RA+ cells. The donor cohort consisted entirely of Caucasian adults residing in Nashville, Tennessee.

The chain has TRBV4-1 and TRBJ2-7; D ambiguous. This TCR came from a woman aged 30 to 39 in good health. Source material: naive CD8+ T cells sorted from blood. CDR3 loop: CASSQEGSVWRGVYEQYF. The CDR3, as DNA: TGCGCCAGCAGCCAAGAAGGTTCGGTCTGGAGAGGCGTCTACGAGCAGTACTTC.